This entry lists 16 T cell receptor beta chains sequenced from one sample in a study of STAT5B mutations in CD4+ large granular lymphocyte leukemia. Libraries were prepared by immunoSEQ multiplex PCR; TCRdb keeps only in-frame clonotypes and omits some of them. This sample has roughly 30,000 clones, with around four fifths found just once. Input material: CD4+ T cells from blood buffy coats. The receptors stem from a human donor in good health.

The chain combines TRBV28 with TRBJ1-1; 7 bases align to TRBD1. The CDR3 extends over 14 amino acids. CDR1 is MDHEN, CDR2 SYDVKM, per germline. V shed 7 bases and J 2 bases; nucleotides not matched to a gene: 7. The CDR3 reads CASKITGVNTEAFF. The CDR3, as DNA: TGTGCCAGCAAGATAACAGGGGTTAACACTGAAGCTTTCTTT.

This chain joins TRBV7-2 and TRBJ1-1, with unresolved D. Germline loops: CDR1 SGHTA, CDR2 FQGNSA. The CDR3 contains 14 residues. Trimming took off 1 base at V and 6 bases at J, with 12 bases between the two ends. The CDR3: CASSLGGTGPEAFF. As DNA, the CDR3 is TGTGCCAGCAGCTTAGGTGGTACTGGTCCTGAAGCTTTCTTT.

The chain recombines TRBV27 with TRBJ2-7; TRBD1 aligns across 7 bases. CDR1 is MNHEY and CDR2 is SMNVEV in the germline V gene (reference sequence). The junction had 4 bases not matched to a gene; V was cut back by 0 bases and J by 2 bases. The CDR3 loop spans 15 amino acids. CDR3 sequence: CASSLSRTGPYEQYF. CDR3 DNA: TGTGCCAGCAGTTTATCGAGGACAGGCCCCTACGAGCAGTACTTC.

This clone was seen more than once but under ten times. The genes are TRBV25-1 and TRBJ2-3; D gene uncertain. Deletions cut 3 bases from V and 0 bases from J, with 7 bases between. CDR1 and CDR2 from the germline V gene are MGHDK and SYGVNS. The CDR3 runs 14 residues. The CDR3 protein is CASSDGRSTDTQYF. The DNA of the CDR3 is TGTGCCAGCAGTGATGGTCGAAGCACAGATACGCAGTATTTT.

The chain has TRBV5-8 and TRBJ2-7; D possibly corresponds to TRBD2 (6 bases). Between the trimmed V and J ends, which lost 2 bases and 5 bases, there was a span of 8 bases. CDR3 size: 12 residues. Germline CDR1 SGHTS, CDR2 YDEGEE. CDR3 protein: CASSLLAHEQYF. For the CDR3, the DNA is TGTGCCAGCAGCTTACTAGCCCACGAGCAGTACTTC.

This clone was detected once. This chain uses TRBV5-1 with TRBJ2-5; 8 nucleotides align to TRBD1. This CDR3 region has 13 residues. Germline values: CDR1 SGHRS, CDR2 YFSETQ. V lost 7 bases, J lost 5 bases, and 7 bases stayed unmatched. The CDR3: CASYRDRKETQYF. The CDR3 bases are TGCGCCAGCTACCGGGACAGGAAGGAGACCCAGTACTTC. Supplemented by reference TRBV5-1 and TRBJ2-5, the full variable domain reads KAGVTQTPRYLIKTRGQQVTLSCSPISGHRSVSWYQQTPGQGLQFLFEYFSETQRNKGNFPGRFSGRQFSNSRSEMNVSTLELGDSALYLCASYRDRKETQYFGPGTRLLVL.

This chain uses TRBV19 with TRBJ2-1; D remains ambiguous. Between the trimmed V and J ends, which lost 7 bases and 6 bases, there was a span of 10 bases. Germline values: CDR1 LNHDA, CDR2 SQIVND (reference sequence). The CDR3 is 12 amino acids. The CDR3 coding sequence is TGTGCCAGTAAAAGTCCGGGCAATGAGCAGTTCTTC. Translation gives CASKSPGNEQFF.

The V gene is TRBV7-8, the J gene TRBJ2-7, with D tentatively TRBD1 (5 bases). CDR3 length equals 16 residues. V was trimmed by 5 bases and J by 7 bases, leaving 24 bases between them. Germline V lookup: CDR1 SGHVS, CDR2 FQNEAQ. CDR3 loop: CASSRARQSRVLEQYF. The CDR3 nucleotides are TGTGCCAGCAGCCGAGCGAGACAGTCCCGTGTGTTGGAGCAGTACTTC.

The J gene is TRBJ2-1, the V gene TRBV15; no clear D. Germline CDR1 is LNHNV and CDR2 is YYDKDF (reference sequence). The CDR3 runs to 15 residues. Trimming cost V 0 bases and J 9 bases, with 15 bases left between them. Here the CDR3 DNA reads TGTGCCACCAGCAGAGAGAGTAGCAGGAGTGGTGAGCAGTTCTTC. This sequence encodes CATSRESSRSGEQFF.

The V call is TRBV4-2, the J call TRBJ2-5, with TRBD1 as a possible D gene (5 bases). This CDR3 region has 15 residues. Trimming left V 0 bases short and J 10 bases short, with 18 bases between. The V gene's germline CDR1 is LGHNA and CDR2 YNFKEQ. CDR3 bases: TGTGCCAGCAGCCAAGATCAATCGGCTCTCAGGGACCAGTACTTC. This codes for CASSQDQSALRDQYF.

The rearrangement links TRBV30 to TRBJ2-6, with D uncertain. The CDR3 runs 12 residues. Per germline, CDR1 GTSNPN and CDR2 SVGIG (reference sequence). V was cut by 5 bases and J by 4 bases, with 6 bases left in between. The CDR3 region has the DNA TGTGCCTGGTCGCAGGGGGCCAACGTCCTGACTTTC. This encodes CAWSQGANVLTF.

The chain uses TRBV19 and TRBJ1-1; the match to TRBD1 covers 9 bases. Germline CDR1 reads LNHDA; CDR2 reads SQIVND (reference sequence). This CDR3 has 14 amino acids. Trimming removed 6 bases from V and 4 bases from J; junction bases left unmatched: 6. CDR3 in DNA: TGTGCCAGTAGACAACAGGGGGCCGGCACTGAAGCTTTCTTT. As protein: CASRQQGAGTEAFF. The variable domain in full, completed from reference TRBV19 and TRBJ1-1, reads DGGITQSPKYLFRKEGQNVTLSCEQNLNHDAMYWYRQDPGQGLRLIYYSQIVNDFQKGDIAEGYSVSREKKESFPLTVTSAQKNPTAFYLCASRQQGAGTEAFFGQGTRLTVV.

This sequence joins TRBV12-5 and TRBJ2-5; 7 bases map to TRBD2. The CDR3 runs to 14 residues. CDR1 and CDR2 (germline): LGHNT, FRNRAP. The V segment lost 3 bases and the J segment 3 bases; nucleotides outside the gene matches: 4. CDR3 sequence reads: CASGFSGLKETQYF. The CDR3 nucleotides read TGTGCTAGTGGTTTTAGCGGGTTGAAAGAGACCCAGTACTTC.

In this sample, this clone turned up once. The rearrangement links TRBV19 to TRBJ2-7, with TRBD1 matching 10 bases. CDR1 is LNHDA and CDR2 is SQIVND in the germline V gene (reference sequence). V shed 3 bases and J 3 bases; nucleotides not matched to a gene: 5. The CDR3 spans 15 residues. The CDR3 DNA sequence: TGTGCCAGTAGTATCGGGACAGGGGTCGGCTACGAGCAGTACTTC. This encodes CASSIGTGVGYEQYF.

The chain uses TRBV9 and TRBJ2-6; TRBD1 matches 8 bases. Unmatched junction bases numbered 9, after V lost 5 bases and J lost 2 bases. The germline V gene has CDR1 SGDLS and CDR2 YYNGEE. The CDR3 length is 17 residues. As DNA, the CDR3 is TGTGCCAGCAGTGATAGACAGGGGACGGCTGGGGCCAACGTCCTGACTTTC. It yields the protein CASSDRQGTAGANVLTF.

The chain is built from TRBV28 and TRBJ2-1; D is unresolved. The CDR3 is 11 residues long. V lost 6 bases and J 14 bases, leaving 14 bases between the germline ends. Per germline, CDR1 MDHEN and CDR2 SYDVKM. CDR3 sequence (DNA): TGTGCCAGCAGCCTTACCAGGTGGAAGTTCTTC. It specifies CASSLTRWKFF.